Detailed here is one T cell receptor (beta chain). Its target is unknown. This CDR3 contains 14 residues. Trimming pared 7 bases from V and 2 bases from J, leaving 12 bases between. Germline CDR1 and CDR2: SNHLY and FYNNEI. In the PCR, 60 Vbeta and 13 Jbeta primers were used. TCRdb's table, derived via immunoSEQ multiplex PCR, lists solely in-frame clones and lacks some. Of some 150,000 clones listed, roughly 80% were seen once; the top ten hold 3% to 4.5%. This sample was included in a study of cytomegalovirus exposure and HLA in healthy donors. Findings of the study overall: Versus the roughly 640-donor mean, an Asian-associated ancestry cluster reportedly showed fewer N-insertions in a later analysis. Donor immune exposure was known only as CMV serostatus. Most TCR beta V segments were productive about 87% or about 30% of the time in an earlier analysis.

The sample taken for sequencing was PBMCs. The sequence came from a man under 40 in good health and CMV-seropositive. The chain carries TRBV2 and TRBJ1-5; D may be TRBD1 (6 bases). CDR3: CASKTGLGNQPQHF. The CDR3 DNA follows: TGTGCCAGCAAAACAGGGTTGGGCAATCAGCCCCAGCATTTT.